There are a few counts of the clone carrying this T cell receptor (beta chain). Its antigen is as yet unknown. The source of the sample is a study of cytomegalovirus exposure and HLA in healthy donors. The study's findings and limits: The classifier reportedly diagnosed cytomegalovirus status with high specificity and sensitivity. Most likely, a cluster of highly shared sequence variants arose as a sequencing artifact. Later, TCR association rates were found to vary by HLA locus, highest for DRB1 and lowest for HLA-C.

The PCR contained 60 Vbeta and 13 Jbeta primers. Assay: immunoSEQ multiplex PCR; the TCRdb copy retains only in-frame clones and omits some. This sample has some 270,000 clones; 80% occur once, and the top ten carry about 0.28%. Trimming took 6 bases from V and 4 from J; bases not matched to a gene: 7. The V gene's germline CDR1 is MNHEY and CDR2 SMNVEV (reference sequence). This CDR3 spans 15 amino acids. The rearrangement joins TRBV27 to TRBJ2-7; 12 bases agree with TRBD2. This sequence was found in a girl aged 2-10 years in good health and CMV-seronegative. Sequencing used PBMCs. CDR3 residues: CASRLTSGGLYEQYF. CDR3 bases: TGTGCCAGCAGGCTGACTAGCGGGGGCCTATACGAGCAGTACTTC.